The entry below describes one T cell receptor beta chain. Here immunoSEQ multiplex PCR was the method, and the copy in TCRdb shows in-frame clones only, minus some. The data contain approximately 22,000 clones, around 79% of them singletons. The J segment lost 0 bases and the V segment lost 2 bases, leaving 0 bases of the junction unmatched. Germline V CDR1 and CDR2: SGHRS, YFSETQ. CDR3 length equals 14 residues. These data originate in a study of glioma-infiltrating T cells after dendritic cell vaccination. Source: blood, taken before dendritic cell vaccination. The rearrangement uses TRBV5-1 and TRBJ2-7; 9 bases match TRBD2. The sequence was obtained from a human donor with glioblastoma. CDR3 sequence (DNA): TGCGCCAGCAGCTTTAGCGGGAGCTCCTACGAGCAGTACTTC. Its protein is CASSFSGSSYEQYF.